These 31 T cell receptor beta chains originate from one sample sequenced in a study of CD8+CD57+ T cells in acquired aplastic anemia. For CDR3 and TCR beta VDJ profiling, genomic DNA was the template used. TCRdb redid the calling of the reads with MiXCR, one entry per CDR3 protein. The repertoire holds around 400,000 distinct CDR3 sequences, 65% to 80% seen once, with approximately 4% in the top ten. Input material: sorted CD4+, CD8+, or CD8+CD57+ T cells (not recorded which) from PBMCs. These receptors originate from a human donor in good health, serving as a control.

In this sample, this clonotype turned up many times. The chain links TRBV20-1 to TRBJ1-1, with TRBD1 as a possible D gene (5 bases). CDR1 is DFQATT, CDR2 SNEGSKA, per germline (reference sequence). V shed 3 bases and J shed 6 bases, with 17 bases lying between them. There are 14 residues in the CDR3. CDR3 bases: TGCAGTGCTAGGCAACTAACAGGAATCCCTGAAGCTTTCTTT. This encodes CSARQLTGIPEAFF.

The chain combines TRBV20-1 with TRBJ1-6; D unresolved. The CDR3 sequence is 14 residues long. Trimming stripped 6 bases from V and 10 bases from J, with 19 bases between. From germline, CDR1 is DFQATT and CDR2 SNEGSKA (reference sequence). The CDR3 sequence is CSATREDEQSPLHF. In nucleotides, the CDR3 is TGCAGTGCGACTCGTGAGGACGAGCAGTCACCCCTCCACTTT.

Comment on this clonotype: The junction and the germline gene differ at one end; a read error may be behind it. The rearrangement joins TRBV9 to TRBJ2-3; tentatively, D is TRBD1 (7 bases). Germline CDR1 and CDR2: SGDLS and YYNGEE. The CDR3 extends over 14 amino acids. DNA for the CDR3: TGTGCCAGCAGCGTAGAGGAGGGGGCAACCCGCTACGATTTT. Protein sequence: CASSVEEGATRYDF. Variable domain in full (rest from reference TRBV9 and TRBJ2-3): DSGVTQTPKHLITATGQRVTLRCSPRSGDLSVYWYQQSLDQGLQFLIQYYNGEERAKGNILERFSAQQFPDLHSELNLSSLELGDSALYFCASSVEEGATRYDFGPGTRLTVL.

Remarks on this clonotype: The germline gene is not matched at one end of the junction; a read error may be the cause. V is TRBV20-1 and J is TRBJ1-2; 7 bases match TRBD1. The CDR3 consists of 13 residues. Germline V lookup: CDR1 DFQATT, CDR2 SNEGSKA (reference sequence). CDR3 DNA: TGCAGCGTGGCGGGGACAGCTAACCATGGCTACACCTTC. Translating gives CSVAGTANHGYTF.

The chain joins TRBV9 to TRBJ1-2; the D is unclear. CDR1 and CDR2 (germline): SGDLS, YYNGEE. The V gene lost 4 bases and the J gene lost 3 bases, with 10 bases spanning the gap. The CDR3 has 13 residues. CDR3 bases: TGTGCCAGCAGCATGCGGGGAGACTATGGCTACACCTTC. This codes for CASSMRGDYGYTF.

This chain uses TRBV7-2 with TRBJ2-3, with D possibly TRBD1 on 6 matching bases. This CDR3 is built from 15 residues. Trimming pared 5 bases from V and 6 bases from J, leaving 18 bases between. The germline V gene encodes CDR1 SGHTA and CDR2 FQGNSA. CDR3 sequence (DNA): TGTGCCAGCAGCCCCGGTGGGCCGAGGGGGGATACGCAGTATTTT. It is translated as CASSPGGPRGDTQYF. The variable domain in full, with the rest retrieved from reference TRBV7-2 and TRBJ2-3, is GAGVSQSPSNKVTEKGKDVELRCDPISGHTALYWYRQSLGQGLEFLIYFQGNSAPDKSGLPSDRFSAERTGGSVSTLTIQRTQQEDSAVYLCASSPGGPRGDTQYFGPGTRLTVL.

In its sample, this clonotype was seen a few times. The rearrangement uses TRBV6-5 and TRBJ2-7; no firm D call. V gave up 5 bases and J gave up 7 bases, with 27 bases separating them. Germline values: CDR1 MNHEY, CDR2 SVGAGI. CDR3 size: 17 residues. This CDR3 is CASSRLDRVGSLWEQYF. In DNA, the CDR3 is TGTGCCAGCAGTCGGCTCGACCGGGTAGGTTCACTATGGGAGCAGTACTTC.

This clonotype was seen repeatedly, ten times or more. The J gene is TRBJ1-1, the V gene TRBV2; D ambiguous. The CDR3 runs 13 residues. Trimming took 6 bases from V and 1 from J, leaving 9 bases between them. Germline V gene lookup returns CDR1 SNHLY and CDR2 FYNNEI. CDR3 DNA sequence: TGTGCCAGCAGGCCCTTGGGGAACACTGAAGCTTTCTTT. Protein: CASRPLGNTEAFF.

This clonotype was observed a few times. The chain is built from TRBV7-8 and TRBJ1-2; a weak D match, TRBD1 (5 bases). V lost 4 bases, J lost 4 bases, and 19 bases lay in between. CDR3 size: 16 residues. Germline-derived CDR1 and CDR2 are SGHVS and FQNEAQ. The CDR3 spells CASSSLQDQTFYGYTF. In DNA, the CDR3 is TGTGCCAGCAGCTCATTACAGGACCAAACCTTCTATGGCTACACCTTC. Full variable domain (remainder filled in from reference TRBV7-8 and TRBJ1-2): GAGVSQSPRYKVAKRGQDVALRCDPISGHVSLFWYQQALGQGPEFLTYFQNEAQLDKSGLPSDRFFAERPEGSVSTLKIQRTQQEDSAVYLCASSSLQDQTFYGYTFGSGTRLTVV.

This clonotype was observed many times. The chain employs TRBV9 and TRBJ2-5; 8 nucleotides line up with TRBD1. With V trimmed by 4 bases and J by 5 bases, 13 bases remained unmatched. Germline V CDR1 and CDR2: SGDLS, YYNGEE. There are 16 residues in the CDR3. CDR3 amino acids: CASSLGQEGVWETQYF. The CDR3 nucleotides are TGTGCCAGCAGCCTGGGACAGGAGGGGGTCTGGGAGACCCAGTACTTC.

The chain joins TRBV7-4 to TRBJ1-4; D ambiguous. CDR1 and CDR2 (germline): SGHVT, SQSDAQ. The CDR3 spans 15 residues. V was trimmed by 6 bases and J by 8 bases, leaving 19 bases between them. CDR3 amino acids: CASSGAVGVFEKLFF. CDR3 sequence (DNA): TGTGCCAGCAGTGGCGCAGTTGGGGTTTTCGAAAAACTGTTTTTT. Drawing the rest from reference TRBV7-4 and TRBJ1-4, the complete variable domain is GAGVSQSPRYKVAKRGRDVALRCDSISGHVTLYWYRQTLGQGSEVLTYSQSDAQRDKSGRPSGRFSAERPERSVSTLKIQRTEQGDSAVYLCASSGAVGVFEKLFFGSGTQLSVL.

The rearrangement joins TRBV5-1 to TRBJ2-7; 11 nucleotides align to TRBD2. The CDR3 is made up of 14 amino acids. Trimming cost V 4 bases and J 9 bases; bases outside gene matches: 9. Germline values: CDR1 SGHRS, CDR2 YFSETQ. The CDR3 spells CASSPEASGGMQYF. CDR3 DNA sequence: TGCGCCAGCAGCCCGGAGGCTAGCGGGGGGATGCAGTACTTC.

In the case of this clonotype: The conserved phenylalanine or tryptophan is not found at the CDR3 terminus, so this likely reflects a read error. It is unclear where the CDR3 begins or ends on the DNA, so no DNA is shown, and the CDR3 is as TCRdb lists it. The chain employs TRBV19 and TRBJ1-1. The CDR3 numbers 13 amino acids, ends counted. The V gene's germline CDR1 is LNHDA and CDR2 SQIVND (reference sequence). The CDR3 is CASGIRGLTGPSV.

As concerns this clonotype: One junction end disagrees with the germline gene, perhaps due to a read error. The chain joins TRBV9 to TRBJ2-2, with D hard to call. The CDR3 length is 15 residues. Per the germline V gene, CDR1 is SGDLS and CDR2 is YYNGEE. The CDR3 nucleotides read TGTGCCAGCAGGGTAGGCCACCCGGACGCCGGGCAGCTGTTTTTT. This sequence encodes CASRVGHPDAGQLFF.

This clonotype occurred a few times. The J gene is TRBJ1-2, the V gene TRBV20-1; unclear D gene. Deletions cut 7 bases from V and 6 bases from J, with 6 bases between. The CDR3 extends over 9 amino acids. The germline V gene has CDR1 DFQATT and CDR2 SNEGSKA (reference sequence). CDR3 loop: CSGGDGYTF. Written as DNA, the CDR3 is TGCAGTGGCGGAGATGGCTACACCTTC.

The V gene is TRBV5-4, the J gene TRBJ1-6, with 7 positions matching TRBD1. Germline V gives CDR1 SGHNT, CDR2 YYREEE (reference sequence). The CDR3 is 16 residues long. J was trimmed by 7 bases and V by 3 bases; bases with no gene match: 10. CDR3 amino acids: CASSYLRDSQNSPLHF. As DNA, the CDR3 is TGTGCCAGCAGCTACCTCCGGGACAGCCAAAATTCACCCCTCCACTTT.

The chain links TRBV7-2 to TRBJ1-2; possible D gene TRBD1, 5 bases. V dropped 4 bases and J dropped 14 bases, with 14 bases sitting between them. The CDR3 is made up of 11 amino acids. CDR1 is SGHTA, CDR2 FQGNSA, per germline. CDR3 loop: CASSSQGGDTF. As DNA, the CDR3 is TGTGCCAGCAGCTCCCAGGGAGGGGATACCTTC.

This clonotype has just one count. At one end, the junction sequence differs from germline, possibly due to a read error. The CDR3 region is CASSLSRGDEKLFF. DNA of the CDR3: TGTGCCAGCAGCTTATCGCGGGGGGATGAAAAACTGTTTTTC. The rearrangement joins TRBV7-2 to TRBJ1-2, with TRBD1 as a possible D gene (5 bases). Germline values: CDR1 SGHTA, CDR2 FQGNSA. This CDR3 region has 14 residues.

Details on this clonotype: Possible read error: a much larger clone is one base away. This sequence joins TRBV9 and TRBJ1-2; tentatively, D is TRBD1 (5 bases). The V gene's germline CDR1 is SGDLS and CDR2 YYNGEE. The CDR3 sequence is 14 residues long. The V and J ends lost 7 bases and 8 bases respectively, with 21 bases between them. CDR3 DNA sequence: TGTGCCAGCCGCGAGCACCCGGACCGGGGGGGCTACACCTTC. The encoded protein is CASREHPDRGGYTF.

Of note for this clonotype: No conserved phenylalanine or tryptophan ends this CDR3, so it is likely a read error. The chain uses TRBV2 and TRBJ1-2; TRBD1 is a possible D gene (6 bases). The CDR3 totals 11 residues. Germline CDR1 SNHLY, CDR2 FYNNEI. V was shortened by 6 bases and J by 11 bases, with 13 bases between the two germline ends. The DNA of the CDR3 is TGTGCCAGCAGGTTGGACAGTGGATACACCCTC. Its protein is CASRLDSGYTL.

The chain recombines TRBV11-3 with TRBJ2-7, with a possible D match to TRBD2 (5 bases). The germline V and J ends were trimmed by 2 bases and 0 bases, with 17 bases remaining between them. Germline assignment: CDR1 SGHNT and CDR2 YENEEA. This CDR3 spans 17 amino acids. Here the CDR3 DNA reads TGTGCCAGCAGCTTATTCCTAGCCTGCCGAAGCTCCTACGAGCAGTACTTC. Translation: CASSLFLACRSSYEQYF.

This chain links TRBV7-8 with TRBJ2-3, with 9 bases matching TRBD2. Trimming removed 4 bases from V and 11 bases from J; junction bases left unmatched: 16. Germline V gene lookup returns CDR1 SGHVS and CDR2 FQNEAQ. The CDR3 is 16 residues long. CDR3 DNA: TGTGCCAGCAGCTGGGCGTCTAGCGGGGCCACCTATGAGCAGTATTTT. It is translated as CASSWASSGATYEQYF. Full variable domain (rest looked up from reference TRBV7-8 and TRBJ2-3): GAGVSQSPRYKVAKRGQDVALRCDPISGHVSLFWYQQALGQGPEFLTYFQNEAQLDKSGLPSDRFFAERPEGSVSTLKIQRTQQEDSAVYLCASSWASSGATYEQYFGPGTRLTVL.

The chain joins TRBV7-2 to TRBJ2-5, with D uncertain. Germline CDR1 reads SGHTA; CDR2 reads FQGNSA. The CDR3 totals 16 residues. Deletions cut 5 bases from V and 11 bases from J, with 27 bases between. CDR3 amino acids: CASSIGTPMGYEHQYF. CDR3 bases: TGTGCCAGCAGCATCGGTACTCCTATGGGCTACGAGCATCAGTACTTC.

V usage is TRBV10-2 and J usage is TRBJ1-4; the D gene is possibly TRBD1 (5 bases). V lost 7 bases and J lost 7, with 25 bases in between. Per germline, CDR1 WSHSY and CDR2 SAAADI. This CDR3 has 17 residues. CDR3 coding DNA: TGCGCCAGCAATCTCGAGCGTTGGACACCCGGACTTGAAAAACTGTTTTTT. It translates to CASNLERWTPGLEKLFF.

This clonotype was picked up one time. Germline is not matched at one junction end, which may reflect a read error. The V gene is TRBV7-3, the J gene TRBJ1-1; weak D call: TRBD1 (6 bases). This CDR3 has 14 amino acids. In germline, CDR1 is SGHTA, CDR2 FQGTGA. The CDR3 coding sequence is TGTGCCAGCAGTCTCGCTACAGGGAGCACTGAAGCTTACTTT. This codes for CASSLATGSTEAYF.

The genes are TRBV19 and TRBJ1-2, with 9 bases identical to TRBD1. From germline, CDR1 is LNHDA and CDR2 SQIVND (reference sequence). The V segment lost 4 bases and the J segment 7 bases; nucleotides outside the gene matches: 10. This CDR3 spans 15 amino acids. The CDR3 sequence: CASSRQQGARLGYTF. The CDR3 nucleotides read TGTGCCAGTAGTAGGCAACAGGGGGCAAGGCTTGGCTACACCTTC.

The CDR3 loop is CSVSRTSGVLDTQYF. The DNA of the CDR3 is TGCAGTGTTAGCCGGACTAGCGGGGTTTTGGATACGCAGTATTTT. V usage is TRBV20-1 and J usage is TRBJ2-3; 12 bases map to TRBD2. CDR3 length equals 15 residues. Germline-derived CDR1 and CDR2 are DFQATT and SNEGSKA (reference sequence). With 7 bases clipped from V and 6 bases from J, the junction kept 11 bases outside the gene matches.

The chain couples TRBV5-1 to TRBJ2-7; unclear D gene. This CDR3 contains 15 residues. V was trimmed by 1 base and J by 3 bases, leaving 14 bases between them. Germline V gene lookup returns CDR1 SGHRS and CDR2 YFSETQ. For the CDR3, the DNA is TGCGCCAGCAGCTTGCAGCCTGGGTCCTACTACGAGCAGTACTTC. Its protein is CASSLQPGSYYEQYF.

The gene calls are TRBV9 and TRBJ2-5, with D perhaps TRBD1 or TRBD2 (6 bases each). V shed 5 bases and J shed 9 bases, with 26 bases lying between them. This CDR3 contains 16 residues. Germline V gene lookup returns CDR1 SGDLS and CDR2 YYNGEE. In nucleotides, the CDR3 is TGTGCCAGCAGGTCGGGGGCCACAGATACGCAGTATTCCCAGTACTTC. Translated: CASRSGATDTQYSQYF.

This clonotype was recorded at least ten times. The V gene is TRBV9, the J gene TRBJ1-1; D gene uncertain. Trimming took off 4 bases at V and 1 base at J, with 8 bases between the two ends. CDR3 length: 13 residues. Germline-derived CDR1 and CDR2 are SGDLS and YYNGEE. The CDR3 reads CASSITPNTEAFF. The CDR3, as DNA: TGTGCCAGCAGCATTACACCGAACACTGAAGCTTTCTTT.

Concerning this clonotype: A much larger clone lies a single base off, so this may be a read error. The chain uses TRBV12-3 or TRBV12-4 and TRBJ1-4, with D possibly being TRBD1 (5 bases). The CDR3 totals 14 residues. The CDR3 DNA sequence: TGTGCCAGCAGTCGGACAATCGTTAATGAAGAACTGTTTTTT. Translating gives CASSRTIVNEELFF.